What follows are 32 T cell receptor beta chains derived from one specimen sequenced in a study of T cell repertoires in cytomegalovirus infection. No antigen has been assigned to these receptors. Each CDR3 protein is one row after TCRdb ran MiXCR on the reads. This table holds 550,000 to 850,000 distinct CDR3 sequences, roughly a third found once. The material sequenced was cultured PBMCs, taken from culture after CMV antigen stimulation. All receptors derive from a human donor in good health (CMV status not recorded). Some clones in this sample may be carry-over from other donors' samples.

The chain is built from TRBV7-8 and TRBJ1-2; 9 nucleotides line up with TRBD1. The germline CDR1 and CDR2 sequences are SGHVS and FQNEAQ. The CDR3 is made up of 12 amino acids. The V and J ends lost 4 bases and 9 bases, in that order; junction bases with no gene match: 3. CDR3 sequence (DNA): TGTGCCAGCAGCTGGGACAGGGTGAGCTACACCTTC. It encodes CASSWDRVSYTF.

The chain uses TRBV10-3 and TRBJ1-1, with TRBD1 identical over 7 bases. The CDR3 spans 12 residues. The V gene's germline CDR1 is ENHRY and CDR2 SYGVKD. Germline trimming cut 6 bases from V and 5 bases from J; bases unmatched to any gene: 3. Here the CDR3 reads CAIRQGSTEAFF. The CDR3 bases are TGTGCCATCAGACAGGGGAGTACTGAAGCTTTCTTT.

The chain joins TRBV29-1 to TRBJ1-2, with D maybe TRBD1 (6 bases). There are 13 residues in the CDR3. Germline V lookup: CDR1 SQVTM, CDR2 ANQGSEA. V lost 3 bases, J lost 4 bases, and 12 bases lay in between. The CDR3 protein is CSVEGGRAYGYTF. The CDR3 region has the DNA TGCAGCGTTGAGGGGGGCAGGGCCTATGGCTACACCTTC.

This clonotype occurred many times. The V call is TRBV7-8, the J call TRBJ1-5; TRBD1 matches 7 bases. J lost 3 bases, V lost 4 bases, and 6 bases had no gene match. Per germline, CDR1 SGHVS and CDR2 FQNEAQ. CDR3 length equals 15 residues. The CDR3 sequence: CASSSYRGDNQPQHF. As DNA, the CDR3 is TGTGCCAGCAGCTCCTACAGGGGTGACAATCAGCCCCAGCATTTT.

This clonotype has just a few counts. J is TRBJ2-1 and V is TRBV6-5; D uncertain. Germline assignment: CDR1 MNHEY and CDR2 SVGAGI. The CDR3 runs to 16 residues. The V end lost 2 bases, the J end lost 0 bases, and 11 bases lay between the germline ends. CDR3 sequence reads: CASSYIVTSSYNEQFF. CDR3 sequence (DNA): TGTGCCAGCAGTTACATCGTCACGAGCTCCTACAATGAGCAGTTCTTC.

This clonotype was detected a few times. The V call is TRBV6-1, the J call TRBJ2-7, with D possibly being TRBD1 (5 bases). Germline loops: CDR1 MNHNS, CDR2 SASEGT. V lost 6 bases and J lost 3, with 21 bases in between. The CDR3 is made up of 16 amino acids. The CDR3 reads CASSTSLWTRSYEQYF. For the CDR3, the DNA is TGTGCCAGCAGCACTTCCCTATGGACAAGAAGCTACGAGCAGTACTTC.

The sample holds many counts of this clonotype. The chain joins TRBV7-2 to TRBJ2-5; D not resolved. The CDR3 contains 16 residues. Trimming removed 3 bases at V and 0 bases at J, with 14 bases between. Per the germline V gene, CDR1 is SGHTA and CDR2 is FQGNSA. In DNA, the CDR3 is TGTGCCAGCAGCTTCGTGGGCGGTTCGTACCAAGAGACCCAGTACTTC. Encoded protein: CASSFVGGSYQETQYF.

The V and J genes are TRBV7-9 and TRBJ2-1, with D perhaps TRBD1 or TRBD2 (5 bases each). The germline CDR1 and CDR2 sequences are SEHNR and FQNEAQ (reference sequence). This CDR3 contains 15 residues. V was shortened by 5 bases and J by 8 bases, with 19 bases between the two germline ends. CDR3 coding DNA: TGTGCCAGCAGCCCCCGGGGCGGGCGGTCGCATGAGCAGTTCTTC. Residues: CASSPRGGRSHEQFF.

This clonotype was counted only a few times. The chain is built from TRBV6-5 and TRBJ2-7, with 8 positions matching TRBD1. The germline V gene encodes CDR1 MNHEY and CDR2 SVGAGI. The CDR3 extends over 12 amino acids. V was pared by 9 bases and J by 2 bases, with 3 bases of the junction left unmatched. CDR3 loop: CASGRGPYEQYF. As DNA, the CDR3 is TGTGCCAGTGGCAGGGGGCCCTACGAGCAGTACTTC.

This clonotype was seen a few times. This chain uses TRBV29-1 with TRBJ1-2; D is ambiguous. The CDR3 sequence is 14 residues long. Germline CDR1 is SQVTM and CDR2 is ANQGSEA. Trimming left V 2 bases short and J 4 bases short, with 14 bases between. The DNA of the CDR3 is TGCAGCGTTGAATTGGTCCCAAATATCTATGGCTACACCTTC. Translation: CSVELVPNIYGYTF.

This clonotype was counted ten times or more. The chain has TRBV7-2 and TRBJ1-5; maybe TRBD1 (5 bases). CDR1 is SGHTA and CDR2 is FQGNSA in the germline V gene. Trimming took off 2 bases at V and 3 bases at J, with 11 bases between the two ends. The CDR3 totals 15 residues. CDR3 region: CASSLRGVINQPQHF. CDR3 nucleotides: TGTGCCAGCAGCTTACGAGGGGTAATCAATCAGCCCCAGCATTTT.

The V and J genes are TRBV7-9 and TRBJ2-1, with D hard to call. Germline values: CDR1 SEHNR, CDR2 FQNEAQ (reference sequence). V lost 1 base and J 6 bases, leaving 13 bases between the germline ends. The length of the CDR3 is 15 residues. CDR3 residues: CASSLERTNLNEQFF. CDR3 DNA: TGTGCCAGCAGCTTAGAAAGAACTAACCTCAATGAGCAGTTCTTC. The full variable domain, in which reference TRBV7-9 and TRBJ2-1 provide the parts outside the CDR3, is DTGVSQNPRHKITKRGQNVTFRCDPISEHNRLYWYRQTLGQGPEFLTYFQNEAQLEKSRLLSDRFSAERPKGSFSTLEIQRTEQGDSAMYLCASSLERTNLNEQFFGPGTRLTVL.

The J gene is TRBJ1-1, the V gene TRBV19; the match to TRBD1 covers 7 bases. The V gene's germline CDR1 is LNHDA and CDR2 SQIVND (reference sequence). CDR3 size: 15 residues. V shed 2 bases and J 6 bases; nucleotides not matched to a gene: 9. As DNA, the CDR3 is TGTGCCAGTAGTATACGGGACAGCCCAACCTCTGAAGCTTTCTTT. It is translated as CASSIRDSPTSEAFF.

The chain combines TRBV7-2 with TRBJ2-5, with no clear D. With 5 bases removed from V and 5 bases from J, the gap between germline ends came to 9 bases. The CDR3 runs 12 residues. CDR1 SGHTA and CDR2 FQGNSA come from the germline V gene. CDR3: CASSLNWETQYF. The CDR3, as DNA: TGTGCCAGCAGCCTTAATTGGGAGACCCAGTACTTC.

The chain has TRBV4-1 and TRBJ1-3; D gene unclear. V shed 1 base and J shed 1 base, with 20 bases lying between them. Per the germline V gene, CDR1 is MGHRA and CDR2 is YSYEKL. This CDR3 is built from 19 residues. The DNA for the CDR3 is TGCGCCAGCAGCCAAGGGCCCCGGTCGCTGGGTTGGTCTGGAAACACCATATATTTT. The encoded protein is CASSQGPRSLGWSGNTIYF.

This clonotype occurred many times. The chain recombines TRBV7-6 with TRBJ2-3; no clear D. The CDR3 runs 15 residues. Germline CDR1 SGHVS, CDR2 FNYEAQ. The germline V and J ends were trimmed by 0 bases and 1 base, with 8 bases remaining between them. CDR3 nucleotides: TGTGCCAGCAGCTTAGCTGGGTCGCGCACAGATACGCAGTATTTT. Translated: CASSLAGSRTDTQYF.

The chain carries TRBV7-2 and TRBJ2-7, with D tentatively TRBD2 (7 bases). The germline gives CDR1 SGHTA, CDR2 FQGNSA. This CDR3 is built from 15 residues. V was cut by 6 bases and J by 3 bases, with 18 bases left in between. DNA for the CDR3: TGTGCCAGCAGAGTCTTAGGAGGGGGGGGCTACGAGCAGTACTTC. Residues: CASRVLGGGGYEQYF.

V is TRBV15 and J is TRBJ2-3; D is undetermined. The germline V gene has CDR1 LNHNV and CDR2 YYDKDF (reference sequence). With 0 bases removed from V and 5 bases from J, the gap between germline ends came to 15 bases. CDR3 length equals 16 residues. The CDR3, as DNA: TGTGCCACCAGCAGAGACTCGGCCTTAAAAGGAGATACGCAGTATTTT. Residues: CATSRDSALKGDTQYF. Full variable domain (outside the CDR3, taken from reference TRBV15 and TRBJ2-3): DAMVIQNPRYQVTQFGKPVTLSCSQTLNHNVMYWYQQKSSQAPKLLFHYYDKDFNNEADTPDNFQSRRPNTSFCFLDIRSPGLGDTAMYLCATSRDSALKGDTQYFGPGTRLTVL.

This clonotype has more than one count but fewer than ten. CDR3 bases: TGTGCCAGCAGCTTAAAGATAGGACTAGCGGGATCCAGCTCCTACGAGCAGTACTTC. Residues: CASSLKIGLAGSSSYEQYF. The V gene is TRBV11-2, the J gene TRBJ2-7; TRBD2 agrees at 12 bases. Germline V CDR1 and CDR2: SGHAT, FQNNGV. This CDR3 has 19 amino acids. V shed 2 bases, J shed 0 bases, and the junction held 11 bases outside the gene matches.

V gene TRBV12-3 or TRBV12-4 combines with J gene TRBJ1-6; TRBD1 aligns across 10 bases. V dropped 7 bases and J dropped 10; count of bases not matched to a gene: 7. The CDR3 spans 14 residues. For the CDR3, the DNA is TGTGCCAGCACCTCGACAGGGGGCAGGTCACCCCTCCACTTT. Encoded protein: CASTSTGGRSPLHF.

In this sample, this clonotype turned up a few times. This sequence joins TRBV7-2 and TRBJ1-4; 8 bases are a match to TRBD1. Trimming removed 4 bases from V and 8 bases from J; junction bases left unmatched: 12. Germline assignment: CDR1 SGHTA and CDR2 FQGNSA. The CDR3 totals 16 residues. The DNA of the CDR3 is TGTGCCAGCAGCTCCGCCCCTACGACAGGGGTAGAAAAACTGTTTTTT. Translated, it gives CASSSAPTTGVEKLFF.

In this sample, this clonotype turned up a few times. The chain carries TRBV20-1 and TRBJ2-2, with D maybe TRBD1 (6 bases). CDR1 DFQATT and CDR2 SNEGSKA come from the germline V gene (reference sequence). CDR3 length: 16 amino acids. Trimming left V 0 bases short and J 4 bases short, with 15 bases between. The chain's CDR3 is CSARDGGRGGTGELFF. CDR3 in DNA: TGCAGTGCTAGAGATGGGGGCCGAGGGGGCACCGGGGAGCTGTTTTTT.

The rearrangement joins TRBV20-1 to TRBJ1-4, with a tentative D call TRBD1 (5 bases). Germline values: CDR1 DFQATT, CDR2 SNEGSKA (reference sequence). The CDR3 consists of 16 residues. The V end lost 0 bases, the J end lost 5 bases, and 16 bases lay between the germline ends. The CDR3 nucleotides read TGCAGTGCTAGAGACGGAGTGGGGGATTTAAATGAAAAACTGTTTTTT. The encoded protein is CSARDGVGDLNEKLFF.

The J gene is TRBJ1-4, the V gene TRBV20-1; 8 nucleotides align to TRBD1. Germline CDR1 reads DFQATT; CDR2 reads SNEGSKA (reference sequence). After removal of 1 base from V and 0 bases from J, the junction contained 10 bases not matched to a gene. CDR3 length equals 18 residues. The CDR3 coding sequence is TGCAGTGCTAGAGGATACGGGACAGGTGATACAACTAATGAAAAACTGTTTTTT. Its protein is CSARGYGTGDTTNEKLFF.

The table lists this clonotype with a few counts. The V call is TRBV4-2, the J call TRBJ1-2; TRBD1 matches at 9 bases. The germline gives CDR1 LGHNA, CDR2 YNFKEQ. This CDR3 spans 17 amino acids. J gave up 4 bases and V 4 bases, and 13 bases lay outside the gene matches. The DNA of the CDR3 is TGTGCCAGCAGCCCTGAGGGACAGGGTTTCTATGGCTATGGCTACACCTTC. This codes for CASSPEGQGFYGYGYTF.

The table lists this clonotype with a few counts. CDR3 sequence: CASSYAVGAACFF. The CDR3 DNA sequence: TGTGCCAGCAGTTACGCGGTGGGGGCAGCTTGTTTCTTT. The chain uses TRBV6-1 and TRBJ1-1; TRBD1 is a possible D gene (6 bases). CDR1 MNHNS and CDR2 SASEGT come from the germline V gene. V was clipped by 5 bases and J by 13 bases, with 20 bases between them. The CDR3 runs to 13 residues.

The rearrangement joins TRBV6-8 to TRBJ2-1, with D possibly called TRBD1 or TRBD2 (7 bases each). CDR1 is MNHGY, CDR2 SAAAGT, per germline. CDR3 length: 15 amino acids. V lost 6 bases and J lost 4, with 16 bases in between. The CDR3 DNA reads TGTGCCAGCAGAAGGCAGGGGGGGGGATACAATGAGCAGTTCTTC. Amino acid sequence: CASRRQGGGYNEQFF.

The genes are TRBV7-9 and TRBJ2-3, with D unresolved. The CDR3 covers 16 residues. V lost 0 bases and J 6 bases, leaving 16 bases between the germline ends. Looked up from germline, CDR1 is SEHNR and CDR2 is FQNEAQ (reference sequence). The CDR3 DNA reads as TGTGCCAGCAGCTTAGCGCAGACTCGAGACTGGGATACGCAGTATTTT. Translating it yields CASSLAQTRDWDTQYF.

This clonotype turned up a few times. This sequence joins TRBV19 and TRBJ1-5; tentatively, D is TRBD1 (6 bases). CDR1 is LNHDA and CDR2 is SQIVND in the germline V gene (reference sequence). Trimming shortened V by 6 bases and J by 0 bases, and 12 bases separated the two germline ends. The CDR3 covers 15 residues. CDR3 loop: CASRPGDTSNQPQHF. CDR3 sequence (DNA): TGTGCCAGTAGGCCCGGGGACACTAGCAATCAGCCCCAGCATTTT.

This chain connects TRBV4-1 to TRBJ1-2; the D gene is possibly TRBD1 (5 bases). V lost 2 bases, J lost 8 bases, and 18 bases lay in between. CDR3 size: 15 residues. CDR1 and CDR2 (germline): MGHRA, YSYEKL. The CDR3 DNA reads TGCGCCAGCAGCCAATCGGTTCTGTGGGGCCAAGGCTACACCTTC. Protein product: CASSQSVLWGQGYTF.

The CDR3, as DNA: TGTGCCAGCAGTTTCGAATTGTCCGGGGGGCGTAACACAGATACGCAGTATTTT. Translated, it gives CASSFELSGGRNTDTQYF. V is TRBV28 and J is TRBJ2-3; a weak D match, TRBD2 (7 bases). The CDR3 spans 18 residues. V gave up 3 bases and J gave up 2 bases, with 21 bases separating them. Germline assignment: CDR1 MDHEN and CDR2 SYDVKM.

This clonotype was recorded at least ten times. V gene TRBV7-2 combines with J gene TRBJ1-5, with D perhaps TRBD1 (6 bases). Germline V gene lookup returns CDR1 SGHTA and CDR2 FQGNSA. The CDR3 consists of 14 residues. The V and J ends lost 1 base and 6 bases respectively, with 10 bases between them. In nucleotides, the CDR3 is TGTGCCAGCAGCTTAGGCGGGGGCAGTCAGCCCCAGCATTTT. Translated: CASSLGGGSQPQHF.